A single sample is the source of the 6 T cell receptor beta chains below, sequenced in a study of PD-1 blockade in classical Hodgkin lymphoma. Profiling relied on immunoSEQ multiplex PCR, and the TCRdb table lists in-frame clones only, not all of them. The sample records tens of thousands of clones, about 75% being singletons. Indicated time point: cycle 4 day 1 (C4D1), after more than five weeks of nivolumab. Every single patient, without exception, relapsed after autologous stem cell transplantation, and brentuximab vedotin exposure varied. The specimen was peripheral blood mononuclear cells (PBMCs), collected before the fourth cycle of nivolumab. Receptor source: a human donor with classical Hodgkin lymphoma.

This clone has a single count. The J gene is TRBJ2-7, the V gene TRBV9; D is possibly TRBD1 (5 bases). V lost 4 bases to trimming and J lost 5 bases, with 19 bases between them. The germline gives CDR1 SGDLS, CDR2 YYNGEE. CDR3 length equals 15 residues. For the CDR3, the DNA is TGTGCCAGCAGCTTGCAGGGAAATAGTCTGGACGAGCAGTACTTC. This gives the protein CASSLQGNSLDEQYF.

J is TRBJ2-6 and V is TRBV28; 14 bases are shared with TRBD2. This CDR3 is 18 amino acids long. J was trimmed by 4 bases and V by 6 bases; bases with no gene match: 8. Germline-derived CDR1 and CDR2 are MDHEN and SYDVKM. CDR3 amino acids: CASSPGLAGVGGANVLTF. CDR3 nucleotides: TGTGCCAGCAGCCCGGGACTAGCGGGAGTGGGAGGGGCCAACGTCCTGACTTTC. Complete variable domain (other parts from reference TRBV28 and TRBJ2-6): DVKVTQSSRYLVKRTGEKVFLECVQDMDHENMFWYRQDPGLGLRLIYFSYDVKMKEKGDIPEGYSVSREKKERFSLILESASTNQTSMYLCASSPGLAGVGGANVLTFGAGSRLTVL.

The chain's CDR3 is CASSEGAGHVNEQFF. The CDR3 DNA sequence: TGTGCCAGCAGCGAGGGGGCGGGGCATGTCAATGAGCAGTTCTTC. The chain recombines TRBV9 with TRBJ2-1; maybe TRBD1 (7 bases). The CDR3 runs 15 residues. CDR1 is SGDLS, CDR2 YYNGEE, per germline. V lost 3 bases to trimming and J lost 6 bases, with 16 bases between them.

The chain carries TRBV4-2 and TRBJ1-3, with D unresolved. V was pared by 1 base and J by 1 base, with 14 bases between. The CDR3 is 17 amino acids. Germline V gene data show CDR1 as LGHNA and CDR2 as YNFKEQ. The CDR3 loop is CASSQGYRERSGNTIYF. CDR3 coding DNA: TGTGCCAGCAGCCAAGGGTACCGGGAAAGGTCTGGAAACACCATATATTTT.

The chain is built from TRBV18 and TRBJ2-1; possible D gene TRBD2, 5 bases. V gave up 2 bases and J gave up 3 bases, with 11 bases separating them. This CDR3 is built from 15 residues. CDR1 is KGHSH, CDR2 LQKENI, per germline. CDR3 sequence reads: CASSPGPRDYNEQFF. The CDR3 coding sequence is TGTGCCAGCTCACCAGGGCCGAGGGACTACAATGAGCAGTTCTTC.

This clone was counted a single time. This rearrangement joins TRBV19 to TRBJ1-4; TRBD1 is a possible D gene (5 bases). CDR3 size: 14 residues. Trimming left V 6 bases short and J 4 bases short, with 12 bases between. Germline CDR1 reads LNHDA; CDR2 reads SQIVND (reference sequence). CDR3 loop: CASRQTASNEKLFF. CDR3 DNA: TGTGCCAGTAGACAGACAGCCAGTAATGAAAAACTGTTTTTT.